Each of the 25 T cell receptor beta chains below was sequenced from the same sample in a study of cytomegalovirus exposure and HLA in healthy donors. Amplification used 60 Vbeta primers and 13 Jbeta primers. Profiled with immunoSEQ multiplex PCR; TCRdb holds only in-frame clones, not every one. The repertoire includes more than 150,000 clones, about 81% of them detected once, and 0.8% sits in the top ten. The specimen was PBMCs. All receptors come from a woman younger than 35 in good health and CMV-seronegative.

This clone showed up just a few times. In DNA form, the CDR3 reads TGTGCCAGCAGCCATGTTCCGTTTATCTATGGCTACACCTTC. The encoded protein is CASSHVPFIYGYTF. The chain joins TRBV14 to TRBJ1-2; D is unresolved. Trimming took 3 bases from V and 4 from J, leaving 12 bases between them. The CDR3 is 14 amino acids. Per germline, CDR1 SGHDN and CDR2 FVKESK.

The chain carries TRBV30 and TRBJ2-7; maybe TRBD1 (5 bases). The V and J ends lost 5 bases and 6 bases respectively, with 11 bases between them. From germline, CDR1 is GTSNPN and CDR2 SVGIG (reference sequence). This CDR3 has 11 residues. DNA of the CDR3: TGTGCCTGGCAGGGCGGCATCGAGCAGTACTTC. Its protein is CAWQGGIEQYF.

The chain has TRBV9 and TRBJ2-1; a possible D gene is TRBD1 (5 bases). The CDR3 has 15 residues. The germline V gene encodes CDR1 SGDLS and CDR2 YYNGEE. V lost 0 bases and J lost 2, with 9 bases in between. The DNA of the CDR3 is TGTGCCAGCAGCGTAGTTCGCAGGGCCTACAATGAGCAGTTCTTC. This gives the protein CASSVVRRAYNEQFF.

Written as DNA, the CDR3 is TGTGCCAGCAGCTTGTTAGATGCAACTAATGAAAAACTGTTTTTT. It specifies CASSLLDATNEKLFF. The V gene is TRBV5-6, the J gene TRBJ1-4, with D unresolved. The CDR3 runs 15 residues. V lost 1 base and J lost 0, with 7 bases in between. CDR1 SGHDT and CDR2 YYEEEE come from the germline V gene.

The genes are TRBV6-5 and TRBJ2-7; 9 positions match TRBD1. Germline V gene lookup returns CDR1 MNHEY and CDR2 SVGAGI. The CDR3 is 14 residues long. The V segment lost 0 bases and the J segment 6 bases; nucleotides outside the gene matches: 3. The CDR3 protein is CASSYSGQGFEQYF. The CDR3 DNA is TGTGCCAGCAGTTACTCCGGACAGGGGTTCGAGCAGTACTTC.

The chain carries TRBV5-4 and TRBJ1-6; D possibly corresponds to TRBD1 (5 bases). CDR3 length equals 15 residues. Per germline, CDR1 SGHNT and CDR2 YYREEE (reference sequence). The V and J ends lost 1 base and 7 bases respectively, with 12 bases between them. The DNA of the CDR3 is TGTGCCAGCAGCTTGTCCGGACACTACAATTCACCCCTCCACTTT. Its translation: CASSLSGHYNSPLHF.

The chain links TRBV30 to TRBJ2-3; 9 positions agree with TRBD2. Germline assignment: CDR1 GTSNPN and CDR2 SVGIG (reference sequence). Trimming took 4 bases from V and 6 from J; bases not matched to a gene: 11. The CDR3 is made up of 15 amino acids. CDR3 protein: CAWTKTSGPFDTQYF. Here the CDR3 DNA reads TGTGCCTGGACCAAGACTAGCGGACCTTTTGATACGCAGTATTTT.

The V call is TRBV5-1, the J call TRBJ2-7; 8 nucleotides align to TRBD1. The germline V gene encodes CDR1 SGHRS and CDR2 YFSETQ. The CDR3 is made up of 14 amino acids. V dropped 0 bases and J dropped 5; count of bases not matched to a gene: 4. The CDR3 nucleotides read TGCGCCAGCAGCTTGGGACAGGGGATGGACGAGCAGTACTTC. Amino acid sequence: CASSLGQGMDEQYF.

The chain is built from TRBV6-5 and TRBJ2-3, with 10 bases lining up with TRBD1. Losses at the gene ends were 6 bases for V and 2 bases for J; bases not matched to a gene: 5. The CDR3 sequence is 15 residues long. The germline gives CDR1 MNHEY, CDR2 SVGAGI. This CDR3 is CASSRQGAPTDTQYF. The CDR3 nucleotides read TGTGCCAGCAGCCGACAGGGGGCCCCCACAGATACGCAGTATTTT.

The V gene is TRBV4-2, the J gene TRBJ2-7, with 8 positions matching TRBD2. With 3 bases clipped from V and 1 base from J, the junction kept 5 bases outside the gene matches. There are 15 residues in the CDR3. CDR1 and CDR2 (germline): LGHNA, YNFKEQ. For the CDR3, the DNA is TGTGCCAGCAGCCACACCGGGACTAGGTCCTACGAGCAGTACTTC. This translates into CASSHTGTRSYEQYF.

This sequence joins TRBV5-8 and TRBJ1-6; 8 nucleotides align to TRBD1. Per the germline V gene, CDR1 is SGHTS and CDR2 is YDEGEE. J lost 9 bases, V lost 1 base, and 6 bases had no gene match. The CDR3 has 15 residues. CDR3 sequence: CASSLSGGLSSPLHF. CDR3 coding DNA: TGTGCCAGCAGCTTGTCAGGGGGCCTAAGTTCACCCCTCCACTTT.

This chain links TRBV4-1 with TRBJ2-7, with D maybe TRBD1 (6 bases). Germline V gene sequence: CDR1 MGHRA, CDR2 YSYEKL. The V end lost 3 bases, the J end lost 5 bases, and 17 bases lay between the germline ends. The CDR3 runs to 15 residues. CDR3 amino acids: CASSQGHPFTDEQYF. The CDR3 DNA sequence: TGCGCCAGCAGCCAGGGACACCCTTTTACCGACGAGCAGTACTTC.

V and J are TRBV18 and TRBJ1-5; no clear D. The V end was cut by 6 bases, the J end by 0 bases, with 15 bases between. Germline CDR1 KGHSH, CDR2 LQKENI. This CDR3 spans 16 amino acids. CDR3 protein: CASSPGSLNSNQPQHF. CDR3 DNA: TGTGCCAGCTCCCCGGGAAGCCTTAATAGCAATCAGCCCCAGCATTTT.

V is TRBV29-1 and J is TRBJ2-1, with D tentatively TRBD1 (5 bases). CDR3 length: 12 amino acids. V was cut by 4 bases and J by 10 bases, with 14 bases left in between. CDR1 and CDR2 (germline): SQVTM, ANQGSEA. The CDR3 loop reads CSVGQPRVEQFF. DNA for the CDR3: TGCAGCGTTGGACAGCCCCGAGTGGAGCAGTTCTTC.

The chain links TRBV6-5 to TRBJ2-7; TRBD1 aligns across 9 bases. The germline CDR1 and CDR2 sequences are MNHEY and SVGAGI. V lost 4 bases and J lost 4; bases outside the gene matches: 2. This CDR3 spans 13 amino acids. CDR3 amino acids: CASSLGTGYEQYF. Here the CDR3 DNA reads TGTGCCAGCAGTTTAGGGACAGGGTACGAGCAGTACTTC.

The rearrangement uses TRBV19 and TRBJ2-3; no definite D call. CDR3 length equals 15 residues. Germline loops: CDR1 LNHDA, CDR2 SQIVND (reference sequence). Trimming shortened V by 6 bases and J by 2 bases, and 15 bases separated the two germline ends. The CDR3, as DNA: TGTGCCAGTAGCTCCGGGTCTCCCAACACAGATACGCAGTATTTT. Translating it yields CASSSGSPNTDTQYF.

This clone was detected only once. The chain employs TRBV29-1 and TRBJ2-7, with TRBD1 as a possible D gene (6 bases). The V and J ends lost 6 bases and 2 bases respectively, with 17 bases between them. Germline V gives CDR1 SQVTM, CDR2 ANQGSEA. The CDR3 length is 14 residues. CDR3 in DNA: TGCAGCGTGAGGACAGAGGAGGATCCCTACGAGCAGTACTTC. Translating gives CSVRTEEDPYEQYF.

DNA for the CDR3: TGTGCTAGTGGTATAGCCTCAGGGCCCCCCTACGAGCAGTACTTC. It encodes CASGIASGPPYEQYF. V gene TRBV12-5 combines with J gene TRBJ2-7, with D perhaps TRBD1 (5 bases). Trimming shortened V by 5 bases and J by 2 bases, and 16 bases separated the two germline ends. The germline V gene encodes CDR1 LGHNT and CDR2 FRNRAP. The CDR3 has 15 residues.

The chain combines TRBV6-5 with TRBJ1-2; 7 bases agree with TRBD1. The CDR3 is made up of 14 amino acids. V lost 2 bases and J lost 4; bases outside the gene matches: 4. Germline assignment: CDR1 MNHEY and CDR2 SVGAGI. The CDR3 nucleotides are TGTGCCAGCAGTTACGCCGGGACAGCCTATGGCTACACCTTC. Its protein product is CASSYAGTAYGYTF.

Only one count was recorded for this clone. V and J are TRBV18 and TRBJ2-1, with D unresolved. V lost 5 bases and J 6 bases, leaving 20 bases between the germline ends. Per germline, CDR1 KGHSH and CDR2 LQKENI. CDR3 length: 16 amino acids. The CDR3, as DNA: TGTGCCAGCTCATCTCTGAGTAGCTCCCTCGGCAATGAGCAGTTCTTC. It encodes CASSSLSSSLGNEQFF.

This chain joins TRBV9 and TRBJ2-3, with a tentative D call TRBD2 (5 bases). The germline V gene encodes CDR1 SGDLS and CDR2 YYNGEE. Trimming took 0 bases from V and 2 from J, leaving 10 bases between them. The CDR3 extends over 15 amino acids. CDR3: CASSVGGPYTDTQYF. For the CDR3, the DNA is TGTGCCAGCAGCGTAGGCGGGCCGTACACAGATACGCAGTATTTT.

The chain has TRBV4-2 and TRBJ2-2, with 8 bases matching TRBD2. Germline V lookup: CDR1 LGHNA, CDR2 YNFKEQ. The CDR3 covers 16 residues. J gave up 7 bases and V 2 bases, and 9 bases lay outside the gene matches. The CDR3: CASSQKGLGGSGELFF. CDR3 coding DNA: TGTGCCAGCAGCCAAAAGGGACTAGGCGGGAGCGGGGAGCTGTTTTTT.

The V gene is TRBV18, the J gene TRBJ2-7; TRBD1 agrees at 8 bases. V lost 3 bases to trimming and J lost 7 bases; unmatched junction nucleotides: 5. Germline V gene sequence: CDR1 KGHSH, CDR2 LQKENI. This CDR3 has 13 residues. Written as DNA, the CDR3 is TGTGCCAGCTCACCCGGGACAGGTGAGGAGCAGTACTTC. It encodes CASSPGTGEEQYF.

This chain uses TRBV5-6 with TRBJ2-1; 11 bases fit TRBD2. CDR1 is SGHDT, CDR2 YYEEEE, per germline. The length of the CDR3 is 16 residues. V shed 4 bases and J 3 bases; nucleotides not matched to a gene: 6. CDR3 sequence reads: CASSIRLAGIYNEQFF. DNA of the CDR3: TGTGCCAGCAGCATCAGACTAGCGGGAATCTACAATGAGCAGTTCTTC.

The rearrangement links TRBV7-9 to TRBJ2-2; TRBD1 is a possible D gene (6 bases). This CDR3 comprises 14 residues. Germline CDR1 SEHNR, CDR2 FQNEAQ (reference sequence). Between the trimmed V and J ends, which lost 0 bases and 6 bases, there was a span of 8 bases. CDR3: CASSLARTAGELFF. The CDR3 nucleotides read TGTGCCAGCAGCTTAGCGAGGACAGCCGGGGAGCTGTTTTTT.